This T cell receptor beta chain was recorded in a study of shared clonotypes between healthy human individuals. Study results and limitations: Between a handful of donors, naive CD4 clonotypes were shared at a level of around 4.9%. Non-shared clonotypes showed lower generation probabilities than clonotypes common to all four donors. Generally, naive subsets came out with larger estimated richness than memory subsets.

V gave up 0 bases and J gave up 5 bases; unmatched junction bases: 5. This CDR3 is 15 amino acids long. CDR1 and CDR2 (germline): SGHRS, YFSETQ. Assay used: immunoSEQ multiplex PCR; TCRdb lists only in-frame clones, some missing. Here the sample spans about a million clones, around 77% being singletons. In regard to this clone: Its antigen remains unidentified. Other DNA sequences in this sample translate to the same CDR3.

The rearrangement links TRBV5-1 to TRBJ1-1; 9 bases map to TRBD1. Sequencing input: memory CD4+ T cells from PBMCs. Subset noted: CD45RA-negative fraction. The TCR originated in a man aged 18 to 35 in good health. Some clones in this sample may be carry-over from other donors' samples. CDR3 loop: CASSLAGTGNTEAFF. Here the CDR3 DNA reads TGCGCCAGCAGCTTGGCCGGGACAGGGAATACTGAAGCTTTCTTT. The variable domain in full, completed from reference TRBV5-1 and TRBJ1-1, reads KAGVTQTPRYLIKTRGQQVTLSCSPISGHRSVSWYQQTPGQGLQFLFEYFSETQRNKGNFPGRFSGRQFSNSRSEMNVSTLELGDSALYLCASSLAGTGNTEAFFGQGTRLTVV.